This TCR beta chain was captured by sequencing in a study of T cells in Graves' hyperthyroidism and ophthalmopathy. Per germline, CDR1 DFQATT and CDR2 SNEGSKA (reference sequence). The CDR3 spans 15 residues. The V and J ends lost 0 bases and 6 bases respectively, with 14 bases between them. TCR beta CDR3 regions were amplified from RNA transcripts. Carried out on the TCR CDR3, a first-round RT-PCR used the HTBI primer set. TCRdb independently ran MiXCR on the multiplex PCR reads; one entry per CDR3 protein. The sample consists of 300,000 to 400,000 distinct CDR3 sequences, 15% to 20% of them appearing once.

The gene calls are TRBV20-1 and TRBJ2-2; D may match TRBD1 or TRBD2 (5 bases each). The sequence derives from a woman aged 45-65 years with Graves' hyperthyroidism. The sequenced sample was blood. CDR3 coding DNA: TGCAGTGCTAGAGATGAACAGAGGGGCCCCGGGGAGCTGTTTTTT. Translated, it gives CSARDEQRGPGELFF.